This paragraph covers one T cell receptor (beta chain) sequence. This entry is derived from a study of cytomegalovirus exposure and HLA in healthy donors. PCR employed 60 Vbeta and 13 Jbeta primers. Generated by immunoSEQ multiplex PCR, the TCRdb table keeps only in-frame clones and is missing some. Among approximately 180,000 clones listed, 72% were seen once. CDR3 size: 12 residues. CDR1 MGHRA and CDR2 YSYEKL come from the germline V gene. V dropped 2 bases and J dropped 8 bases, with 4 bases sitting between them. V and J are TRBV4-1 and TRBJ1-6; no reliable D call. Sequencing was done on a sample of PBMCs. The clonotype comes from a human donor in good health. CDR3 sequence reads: CASSQIYSPLHF. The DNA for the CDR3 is TGCGCCAGCAGCCAAATATATTCACCCCTCCACTTT.